The table lists the clone carrying this T cell receptor (beta chain) with a count of one. V shed 1 base, J shed 2 bases, and the junction held 6 bases outside the gene matches. Germline V CDR1 and CDR2: LNHNV, YYDKDF (reference sequence). The CDR3 covers 17 residues. The data stem from a study of CD8 T cells in ankylosing spondylitis. In TCRdb, the 5' RACE reads were re-called with MiXCR into one record per CDR3 protein. The table records a few hundred thousand distinct CDR3 sequences, about 20% of them present only once. The clonotype originates from a male donor with ankylosing spondylitis or in good health (not recorded which). The sample taken for sequencing was blood, either unsorted or a sorted T cell fraction (not recorded which). This chain uses TRBV15 with TRBJ2-3, with TRBD2 matching 10 bases. CDR3 residues: CATSRALAGTATDTQYF. CDR3 DNA sequence: TGTGCCACCAGCAGAGCACTAGCGGGGACCGCCACAGATACGCAGTATTTT.